Below are 4 T cell receptor beta chains sequenced from a single sample in a study of glioma-infiltrating T cells. TCR alpha and beta CDR3 regions were amplified from RNA using iRepertoire nested multiplex PCR. From the multiplex PCR reads, TCRdb called clonotypes with MiXCR, one entry per CDR3 protein. The data contain under 200,000 distinct CDR3 sequences, over 40% of them singletons. The sequenced sample was glioma tissue, nonneoplastic brain tissue, or PBMCs (not recorded which). Source of these receptors: a human donor with low-grade glioma or glioblastoma, undergoing nonglioma brain surgery, or in good health (not recorded which).

About this clonotype itself: A much larger clone differs by one base, so this may be a read error. The chain recombines TRBV10-2 with TRBJ2-7; maybe TRBD1 (6 bases). The germline V gene encodes CDR1 WSHSY and CDR2 SAAADI. The CDR3 runs 14 residues. CDR3 residues: CASSTDREPYDQYF. For the CDR3, the DNA is TGTGCCAGCAGCACGGACAGAGAACCCTACGATCAGTACTTC.

This clonotype has just a few counts. The rearrangement links TRBV30 to TRBJ2-1; D is undetermined. The CDR3 runs 14 residues. Germline V lookup: CDR1 GTSNPN, CDR2 SVGIG (reference sequence). Trimming left V 5 bases short and J 5 bases short, with 16 bases between. The DNA of the CDR3 is TGTGCCTGGCGCCGGATTTACGGAGACAATGAGCAGTTCTTC. Its protein is CAWRRIYGDNEQFF.

Comment on this clonotype: Relative to the germline gene, one junction end is altered; a read error may explain this. The V and J genes are TRBV12-3 or TRBV12-4 and TRBJ1-2; possibly TRBD1 for D (6 bases). CDR3 size: 14 residues. The CDR3 DNA is TGTGCCAGCAGTTTTGCGGACAGTTCTTATGTCTACACCTTC. Protein product: CASSFADSSYVYTF.

Comment on this clonotype: This may stem from a read error, because a much larger clone lies one nucleotide away. The J gene is TRBJ2-3, the V gene TRBV25-1; D perhaps matches TRBD2 (6 bases). V was trimmed by 11 bases and J by 5 bases, leaving 17 bases between them. Germline V gene data show CDR1 as MGHDK and CDR2 as SYGVNS. This CDR3 is built from 13 residues. In DNA form, the CDR3 reads TGTGCCGTATGCGTCGGGAGCGTAGATACGCAGTATTTT. It specifies CAVCVGSVDTQYF.